Shown below are 21 T cell receptor beta chains from a single sample sequenced in a study of control samples from healthy donors and cancer patients. Assay: immunoSEQ multiplex PCR; the TCRdb copy retains only in-frame clones and omits some. Here the sample spans about 140,000 clones, roughly 89% being singletons. Sequenced sample: blood. Every receptor here comes from a man aged 18 to 35 in good health.

This chain uses TRBV29-1 with TRBJ1-1, with TRBD1 matching 11 bases. V lost 5 bases and J lost 4; bases outside the gene matches: 6. The CDR3 is 14 residues long. The germline CDR1 and CDR2 sequences are SQVTM and ANQGSEA. CDR3 DNA sequence: TGCAGCGTTTTAGGACAGGGGGCGGGCACTGAAGCTTTCTTT. Translated, it gives CSVLGQGAGTEAFF.

The V gene is TRBV19, the J gene TRBJ1-2, with D perhaps TRBD1 (5 bases). The germline V gene has CDR1 LNHDA and CDR2 SQIVND (reference sequence). There are 14 residues in the CDR3. V was trimmed by 1 base and J by 8 bases, leaving 14 bases between them. The CDR3 loop is CASSIAGRDPGYTF. CDR3 in DNA: TGTGCCAGTAGTATAGCGGGGAGGGACCCGGGCTACACCTTC.

The genes are TRBV18 and TRBJ2-5; unclear D gene. V lost 0 bases and J 3 bases, leaving 14 bases between the germline ends. Looked up from germline, CDR1 is KGHSH and CDR2 is LQKENI. The CDR3 is 16 amino acids. The CDR3 nucleotides read TGTGCCAGCTCACCACCGCTTAGGGCTCAGAAAGAGACCCAGTACTTC. Protein: CASSPPLRAQKETQYF.

The rearrangement joins TRBV7-2 to TRBJ1-1; possible D gene TRBD1, 5 bases. Trimming pared 3 bases from V and 0 bases from J, leaving 11 bases between. The CDR3 sequence is 15 residues long. CDR1 and CDR2 from the germline V gene are SGHTA and FQGNSA. CDR3 in amino acids: CASSFQGDLNTEAFF. The CDR3 DNA reads as TGTGCCAGCAGCTTTCAGGGCGATTTGAACACTGAAGCTTTCTTT.

The chain carries TRBV5-1 and TRBJ2-2, with a weak D call TRBD2 (5 bases). The CDR3 consists of 18 residues. V was shortened by 0 bases and J by 3 bases, with 18 bases between the two germline ends. From germline, CDR1 is SGHRS and CDR2 YFSETQ. CDR3 sequence reads: CASSLASVTLRDTGELFF. The CDR3, as DNA: TGCGCCAGCAGCTTGGCGTCGGTCACCCTGCGGGACACCGGGGAGCTGTTTTTT.

This sequence joins TRBV12-3 or TRBV12-4 and TRBJ1-2, with D uncertain. This CDR3 has 12 residues. Trimming shortened V by 11 bases and J by 5 bases, and 15 bases separated the two germline ends. The CDR3 region has the DNA TGTGCCGGCCGAAATACGGGTTATGGCTACACCTTC. Translation: CAGRNTGYGYTF.

This clone was observed a single time. The rearrangement uses TRBV10-3 and TRBJ1-3; tentative D call: TRBD1 (5 bases). The germline CDR1 and CDR2 sequences are ENHRY and SYGVKD. V shed 4 bases and J shed 4 bases, with 8 bases lying between them. This CDR3 contains 13 residues. The CDR3 DNA reads as TGTGCCATCAGTGTCGAGGGGGGAAACACCATATATTTT. Translating it yields CAISVEGGNTIYF.

V gene TRBV7-9 combines with J gene TRBJ2-3, with D perhaps TRBD1 (6 bases). This CDR3 is built from 15 residues. V shed 3 bases and J shed 1 base, with 11 bases lying between them. Germline loops: CDR1 SEHNR, CDR2 FQNEAQ (reference sequence). The CDR3 DNA is TGTGCCAGCAGCTTCAGGGACACCCGCACAGATACGCAGTATTTT. This sequence encodes CASSFRDTRTDTQYF.

The V call is TRBV7-8, the J call TRBJ1-1; the D gene is possibly TRBD1 (5 bases). The CDR3 has 13 amino acids. Looked up from germline, CDR1 is SGHVS and CDR2 is FQNEAQ. Trimming removed 8 bases from V and 6 bases from J, with 16 bases in between. The CDR3 loop is CASGGMERSEAFF. In DNA, the CDR3 is TGTGCCAGCGGGGGTATGGAGCGATCTGAAGCTTTCTTT.

The chain employs TRBV6-5 and TRBJ1-5; weak D call: TRBD1 (5 bases). V gave up 6 bases and J gave up 3 bases, with 12 bases separating them. CDR1 and CDR2 from the germline V gene are MNHEY and SVGAGI. This CDR3 has 14 residues. CDR3 bases: TGTGCCAGCAGGCCAGACAGCTCCAATCAGCCCCAGCATTTT. Amino acid sequence: CASRPDSSNQPQHF.

The V and J genes are TRBV9 and TRBJ1-1; D unclear. Germline-derived CDR1 and CDR2 are SGDLS and YYNGEE. CDR3 length equals 14 residues. V was trimmed by 3 bases and J by 8 bases, leaving 17 bases between them. The CDR3 loop is CASSAVSQFTEAFF. Here the CDR3 DNA reads TGTGCCAGCAGCGCCGTCTCCCAATTCACGGAAGCTTTCTTT. Full variable domain (rest looked up from reference TRBV9 and TRBJ1-1): DSGVTQTPKHLITATGQRVTLRCSPRSGDLSVYWYQQSLDQGLQFLIQYYNGEERAKGNILERFSAQQFPDLHSELNLSSLELGDSALYFCASSAVSQFTEAFFGQGTRLTVV.

The gene calls are TRBV5-5 and TRBJ2-7; no clear D. Trimming removed 0 bases from V and 3 bases from J, with 1 base in between. The length of the CDR3 is 11 residues. Per germline, CDR1 SGHKS and CDR2 YYEKEE (reference sequence). Here the CDR3 reads CASSLDYEQYF. The CDR3 DNA is TGTGCCAGCAGCTTGGACTACGAGCAGTACTTC.

This clone appeared once. This chain connects TRBV6-8 to TRBJ2-2; weak D call: TRBD2 (5 bases). The germline V and J ends were trimmed by 6 bases and 6 bases, with 14 bases remaining between them. This CDR3 has 14 amino acids. Germline V gene sequence: CDR1 MNHGY, CDR2 SAAAGT. This chain's CDR3 is CASSAPGSAGELFF. The CDR3 bases are TGTGCCAGCAGCGCGCCGGGAAGCGCCGGGGAGCTGTTTTTT.

This clone was picked up a small number of times. This chain connects TRBV28 to TRBJ1-5; no reliable D call. V was clipped by 1 base and J by 3 bases, with 13 bases between them. The CDR3 has 16 amino acids. Looked up from germline, CDR1 is MDHEN and CDR2 is SYDVKM. The CDR3 loop is CASSLFNPAFNQPQHF. Written as DNA, the CDR3 is TGTGCCAGCAGTTTATTTAATCCGGCCTTCAATCAGCCCCAGCATTTT.

With respect to this clone: This sample also contains other DNA sequences that code for the same CDR3. The V and J genes are TRBV9 and TRBJ1-4, with 8 bases fitting TRBD1. The CDR3 sequence is 15 residues long. Per germline, CDR1 SGDLS and CDR2 YYNGEE. With V trimmed by 2 bases and J by 3 bases, 3 bases remained unmatched. This CDR3 reads CASSVQGASNEKLFF. Here the CDR3 DNA reads TGTGCCAGCAGCGTCCAGGGGGCATCTAATGAAAAACTGTTTTTT.

The CDR3: CASSFGRPSSYEQYF. The DNA of the CDR3 is TGTGCCAGTAGTTTCGGACGGCCTAGCTCCTACGAGCAGTACTTC. V is TRBV19 and J is TRBJ2-7; D is uncertain. The CDR3 has 15 amino acids. Germline values: CDR1 LNHDA, CDR2 SQIVND (reference sequence). V lost 5 bases to trimming and J lost 0 bases, with 14 bases between them.

In its sample, this clone was seen once. This chain connects TRBV28 to TRBJ2-7; 7 bases agree with TRBD1. Losses at the gene ends were 5 bases for V and 6 bases for J; bases not matched to a gene: 4. Germline V gives CDR1 MDHEN, CDR2 SYDVKM. The CDR3 loop spans 12 amino acids. CDR3 in amino acids: CASSQQGTEQYF. The CDR3 coding sequence is TGTGCCAGCAGTCAACAGGGGACCGAGCAGTACTTC.

V is TRBV4-1 and J is TRBJ1-1, with D possibly matching TRBD1 (5 bases). CDR3 length equals 11 residues. V lost 3 bases and J lost 7, with 6 bases in between. Per germline, CDR1 MGHRA and CDR2 YSYEKL. CDR3 residues: CASSHQGEAFF. CDR3 in DNA: TGCGCCAGCAGCCACCAGGGTGAAGCTTTCTTT.

The CDR3 bases are TGTGCCAGCAGCGACTTTGGGGGCTTCACCGGGGAGCTGTTTTTT. Its protein is CASSDFGGFTGELFF. This rearrangement joins TRBV6-5 to TRBJ2-2, with D maybe TRBD1 (6 bases). The CDR3 runs 15 residues. V lost 6 bases and J lost 4, with 15 bases in between. The V gene's germline CDR1 is MNHEY and CDR2 SVGAGI.

This rearrangement joins TRBV12-3 or TRBV12-4 to TRBJ1-5; D call uncertain. Deletions cut 2 bases from V and 0 bases from J, with 2 bases between. The CDR3 has 13 amino acids. This CDR3 is CASSLNSNQPQHF. In DNA, the CDR3 is TGTGCCAGCAGTTTAAATAGCAATCAGCCCCAGCATTTT.

The CDR3 DNA follows: TGTGCCAGCAGTTCCACCTCCGCGGGCGAGCAGTACTTC. Amino acid sequence: CASSSTSAGEQYF. The rearrangement joins TRBV27 to TRBJ2-7, with D possibly TRBD2 on 5 matching bases. V shed 4 bases and J shed 6 bases, with 13 bases lying between them. The CDR3 totals 13 residues. CDR1 MNHEY and CDR2 SMNVEV come from the germline V gene (reference sequence).